This TCR beta chain was captured in a study of blood T cells in healthy people across ages. It was with a sample-barcoded 5' primer and a J-beta primer mix that a second PCR of about 7 to 12 cycles was run. TCRdb re-derived calls from the 5' RACE reads in MiXCR, one entry per CDR3 protein. The repertoire holds 1.5 million to 2 million distinct CDR3 sequences, with approximately 40% as singletons. This CDR3 region has 13 residues. CDR1 and CDR2 (germline): MNHEY, SVGEGT. The junction had 5 bases not matched to a gene; V was cut back by 6 bases and J by 8 bases. The sample taken for sequencing was blood. The source is a human donor in good health. The V call is TRBV6-2 or TRBV6-3, the J call TRBJ2-2, with TRBD1 identical over 8 bases. The CDR3 DNA reads TGTGCCAGCAGCCCTGGGACAGGAGGGGAGCTGTTTTTT. This encodes CASSPGTGGELFF.